There are a few counts of the clone carrying this T cell receptor (beta chain). Its matching antigen is unknown. Germline V lookup: CDR1 MDHEN, CDR2 SYDVKM. The CDR3 runs 14 residues. Trimming took off 6 bases at V and 2 bases at J, with 13 bases between the two ends. Every sample had approximately 97,000 of its TCR templates assayed. Using immunoSEQ multiplex PCR, the repertoire was profiled, and TCRdb retains in-frame clones only, with some absent. The data contain 100,000 or so clones, roughly 93% of them singletons. This entry is derived from a study of siplizumab effects on memory and regulatory T cells. Whole-study findings and limits: Siplizumab caused a significant drop in alloreactive sequences traceable to unstimulated CD4+ memory cells. In controls, 25% to 30% of mappable alloreactive CD4+ clones were Treg-derived on average, versus roughly 69% with siplizumab. For siplizumab cultures, the suppressive function of their proliferating Tregs was not confirmed.

This clonotype originated in a human donor in good health. The sample consisted of non-Treg CD4+ T cells sorted from blood. V is TRBV28 and J is TRBJ1-2, with D possibly TRBD1 on 5 matching bases. The CDR3 loop is CASRPAGGNYGYTF. The CDR3 DNA reads TGTGCCAGCAGACCCGCGGGGGGGAACTATGGCTACACCTTC.